A selection of T cell receptor beta chains follows, all from one sample in a study of cytomegalovirus exposure and HLA in healthy donors. Only in-frame clones appear in the TCRdb table, and some are missing; sequencing was by immunoSEQ multiplex PCR. The sample carries 120,000 or so clones, 70% to 80% recorded once. Material for sequencing was PBMCs. These receptors originate from a man aged 30 to 39 in good health and CMV-seronegative. The CDR3 runs from the conserved cysteine through the conserved F or W. Fields, in order: clone size, J gene, D gene, V gene, CDR3 DNA, CDR3 protein. The D gene is left open where the match is weak. Some rows have no size entry. The others give once, few or many, or a class for an expanded clone.

. TRBJ2-5 . TRBV5-1 TGCGCCAGCAGCTTGGGGCTCCAAGAGACCCAGTACTTC CASSLGLQETQYF
. TRBJ1-1 . TRBV7-9 TGTGCCAGCAGCTTTTCAGGAGCGGGTAGCACTGAAGCTTTCTTT CASSFSGAGSTEAFF
. TRBJ2-1 TRBD1 TRBV6-5 TGTGCCAGCAGGATCCGGGACAGGGTAGAGCAGTTCTTC CASRIRDRVEQFF
. TRBJ1-6 TRBD1 TRBV5-4 TGTGCCAGCAGCGTAACGGGGACAGGCGAAGTCCTGCGGTCACCCCTCCACTTT CASSVTGTGEVLRSPLHF
. TRBJ2-7 TRBD2 TRBV6-4 TGTGCCAGCGACCCAGGGCCTAGCGGGAGGGTGGGAGAGCAGTACTTC CASDPGPSGRVGEQYF
. TRBJ1-1 . TRBV5-1 TGCGCCAGCAGCTCTAGCCTGAACACTGAAGCTTTCTTT CASSSSLNTEAFF
. TRBJ1-2 TRBD1 TRBV19 TGTGCCAGTAGTAGGACAGGGGACCGCACTAACTATGGCTACACCTTC CASSRTGDRTNYGYTF
once TRBJ2-7 . TRBV9 TGTGCCAGCAGCGTAGGTGCCAGGGCTTTATACGAGCAGTACTTC CASSVGARALYEQYF
. TRBJ2-1 . TRBV7-2 TGTGCCAGCAGCTATGGGCCGAAATATAACAATGAGCAGTTCTTC CASSYGPKYNNEQFF
. TRBJ1-1 TRBD1 TRBV27 TGTGCCAGCAGTATACGGCCCCGACAGGGTATCACTGAAGCTTTCTTT CASSIRPRQGITEAFF